What follows is one TCR beta chain and its context. The antigen is undetermined. Germline V gene lookup returns CDR1 SGHVS and CDR2 FNYEAQ. This CDR3 contains 14 residues. V lost 4 bases to trimming and J lost 4 bases, with 13 bases between them. The PCR was carried out with 60 Vbeta primers and 13 Jbeta primers. Some clones are missing from TCRdb's copy, which holds only in-frame ones; the method was immunoSEQ multiplex PCR. This sample's clone table lists 150,000 or so clones. The sample is drawn from a study of cytomegalovirus exposure and HLA in healthy donors. Background on the study: One earlier analysis, a look at some 180 million T cells, found around 110 million unique TCR beta sequences. Study-level findings and limits: Analyses of presence and absence presupposed an approximately uniform sequencing depth across donors. Rarity marked most TCR sequences, yet some public TCRs occurred in many donors.

Material: PBMCs. The V call is TRBV7-6, the J call TRBJ2-5; TRBD1 might be the D (6 bases). This receptor was taken from a woman between 50 and 59 years old in good health and CMV-seronegative. The CDR3 DNA sequence: TGTGCCAGCAGCTACCTACAGGGCTCAGAGACCCAGTACTTC. Its protein product is CASSYLQGSETQYF.